The 3 T cell receptor beta chains presented below share a single source sample, sequenced in a study of PD-1 blockade in classical Hodgkin lymphoma. Some clones are missing from TCRdb's copy, which holds only in-frame ones; the method was immunoSEQ multiplex PCR. The table lists tens of thousands of clones, roughly 80% of them singletons. There was relapse after autologous stem cell transplantation in every patient, and there was variation in brentuximab vedotin exposure. Source: peripheral blood mononuclear cells (PBMCs), taken at baseline. The receptors shown here come from a human donor with classical Hodgkin lymphoma.

V gene TRBV27 combines with J gene TRBJ1-4, with D uncertain. The CDR3 spans 14 residues. Germline CDR1 is MNHEY and CDR2 is SMNVEV (reference sequence). Trimming removed 7 bases at V and 8 bases at J, with 17 bases between. The chain's CDR3 is CASTTLPLREKLFF. CDR3 coding DNA: TGTGCCAGCACAACCTTACCGCTGAGGGAAAAACTGTTTTTT.

This clone was recorded only once. V is TRBV30 and J is TRBJ2-1, with D perhaps being TRBD1 or TRBD2 (5 bases each). This CDR3 is 14 amino acids long. Germline V gene data show CDR1 as GTSNPN and CDR2 as SVGIG (reference sequence). V lost 4 bases and J lost 8, with 18 bases in between. The CDR3 sequence is CAWKYKGPRDEQFF. DNA for the CDR3: TGTGCCTGGAAGTATAAGGGACCCAGGGATGAGCAGTTCTTC.

This sequence joins TRBV20-1 and TRBJ1-2; D gene ambiguous. Per the germline V gene, CDR1 is DFQATT and CDR2 is SNEGSKA (reference sequence). V lost 0 bases to trimming and J lost 7 bases, with 6 bases between them. The CDR3 sequence is 11 residues long. DNA of the CDR3: TGCAGTGCTAGAGAGAACAGTGGCTACACCTTC. Its protein product is CSARENSGYTF.